This paragraph reports one T cell receptor beta chain. Its antigen is not known. This record belongs to a study of blood T cells in healthy people across ages. Overall study findings and caveats: Among T cells, TCR beta diversity per million cells dropped roughly linearly as age rose. The study could not conclusively compare naive and antigen-experienced cells, given its unsorted PBMCs. As naive T cell percentage varied, TCR beta diversity correlated strongly with it.

The J segment lost 7 bases and the V segment lost 5 bases, leaving 8 bases of the junction unmatched. There are 14 residues in the CDR3. Sample-barcoded 5' priming and a J-beta primer mix drove a second PCR of roughly 6 to 12 cycles. Each cDNA molecule was tagged by a template-switch adaptor that had 12 random nucleotides. TCRdb fed the 5' RACE reads into MiXCR, producing one record per CDR3 protein. The sample has 650,000 to 1,000,000 distinct CDR3 sequences, about 34% seen once; the top ten hold 13%. The sequence was collected from a man between 18 and 35 years old in good health. The gene calls are TRBV12-3 or TRBV12-4 and TRBJ1-2; 9 bases align to TRBD1. Sequenced sample: blood. CDR3 protein: CASSVRQGGAGYTF. As DNA, the CDR3 is TGTGCCAGCAGTGTACGACAGGGGGGGGCTGGCTACACCTTC.